Reported below is one T cell receptor (beta chain). This clone has a handful of counts. It lacks a known antigen. No much larger clone exists at a distance of one base, and base qualities are not known. The cohort was made up of about 610 healthy bone marrow donors. All cohort members were sampled while nominally healthy, although unrecorded immune exposures were likely present. The donor tested CMV seronegative and was one of the 352 seronegative cohort members. Every donor gave a peripheral blood sample, and the peripheral blood mononuclear cells from that sample were used for TCR beta sequencing. Genomic DNA extraction from the blood cell samples was performed with the Qiagen DNeasy Blood Extraction Kit. The source of the sample is a study of cytomegalovirus exposure and HLA in healthy donors (dated by TCRdb to the late 2010s). Regarding the research as a whole: An earlier analysis of approximately 640 of the donors reported about 290 Gb of sequence data and roughly 100 million unique TCR beta sequences from 150 million to 200 million T cells. Approximately 310 gigabases of sequencing data and 91 million or so unique TCR sequences made up an early release that covered roughly 670 HLA-typed donors. Of the roughly 410 genotyped donors, 70% to 90% were placed in the genetic ancestry cluster associated with self-reported Caucasian donors. The study aimed to test whether signatures of past pathogen exposure could be identified by cataloging public T cell receptors. The study used immunosequencing to profile the T cell repertoires of 666 subjects and linked those repertoires to cytomegalovirus serostatus. A separate validation cohort of approximately 120 different subjects was used in addition to the roughly 670-subject first cohort. To predict cytomegalovirus infection status, the study combined high-throughput TCR immunosequencing, statistical association of individual TCRs with disease status, and machine learning. In a later analysis, previously published TCR beta repertoires from about 670 donors were re-analyzed and high-resolution HLA genotyping was added so that TCR occurrence patterns could be studied. Rather than drawing on any new phenotypic data, the later analysis identified candidate immune exposures from TCR beta sequences and the way those sequences occurred across donors. In an earlier analysis of 587 of the donors, high-throughput TCR beta sequencing was used to judge whether each TCR beta V gene segment behaved as functional or pseudogenic. Donor age, sex, ethnicity and CMV serostatus were collected together with the repertoire data. Genome-wide SNP genotypes for about 60% of the roughly 700 donors were used in a later genetic analysis, which treated that subset as a discovery cohort. All discovery cohort repertoires had been generated on a single sequencing platform. Both class I and class II loci were covered by HLA typing, at four-digit resolution. Typing coverage differed by locus: A, B, C, DRB1 and DQB1 were typed in roughly 620-630 donors, DQA1 in 522, DPA1 in over 600, and DPB1 in approximately 450. Roughly 5 DR-DQ haplotypes were handled as single units for association and clustering, since linkage in the cohort was strong. Among about 410 genotyped donors of the cohort, an average of around 240,000 unique TCR beta nucleotide sequences was sequenced per donor, of which about 20% were non-productive. Study-wide conclusions, independent of this receptor: In this cohort, only TCR beta chains were sequenced, and detectable features were limited by the absence of alpha or paired-chain data. At a false discovery rate of 0.05, a later analysis linked 16,000 or so TCR beta sequences to specific HLA alleles. In a later analysis, HLA-associated TCR beta chains showed more clonal expansion and lower generation probabilities than non-associated chains that were equally common. In a later genetic analysis, a missense DCLRE1C variant was associated with V-gene and J-gene trimming of TCR beta chains, and the association was replicated in an independent cohort. The authors suggested that the approach could potentially be generalized to other disease states and immunological phenotypes. Assigning TCR associations to individual alleles was difficult when HLA alleles, especially DR and DQ, strongly co-occurred. According to a later analysis, most CMV-associated TCR beta chains appeared to be HLA-restricted, and the HLA associations seemed to be driven largely by CMV exposure. Some IMGT-functional V segments, including TRBV6-2 and TRBV6-3, could not be told apart with the 87-base-pair reads, so those segments were excluded. The sequencing pipeline was judged likely to have produced a cluster of highly shared sequence variants as a technical artifact. In an earlier analysis of 500 to 650 of the donors, most TCR beta V segments appeared in productive rearrangements about 87% or about 30% of the time, broadly matching IMGT annotations. A few of the identified cytomegalovirus-associated TCR beta chains were confirmed in vitro to be specific for cytomegalovirus antigens. A further reported finding was that TCR beta sequences accurately predicted the HLA-A and HLA-B alleles for most subjects in the first cohort. The classifier was reported to diagnose cytomegalovirus status with high specificity and sensitivity in both the original and validation cohorts. For the cohort, immune exposure information was limited to CMV serostatus. According to a later genetic analysis, donors in an Asian-associated ancestry cluster had fewer N-insertions in productive TCRs than the roughly 670-donor mean. Because some donors lacked HLA typing at each locus, the association tests relied only on the typed subset. Roughly uniform sequencing depth across donors was assumed in presence/absence analyses, although this assumption may not hold. Most TCR sequences were seen in very few donors, while some public TCRs were found in many individuals. A later analysis reported that several top co-occurrence clusters appeared linked to parvovirus B19, influenza, CMV and Epstein-Barr virus. Because counts were too low, about 17 rarely observed V segments, including chromosome 9 orphons, were excluded from the earlier analysis of under 650 of the donors. A later analysis found that TCR association rates varied across HLA loci, with DRB1 alleles showing the most associated TCRs and HLA-C alleles the fewest. Correlated functional status among segregating V segments might reflect linkage disequilibrium, but an unknown experimental factor could not be ruled out. The study listed 170 or so TCR beta chains as associated with cytomegalovirus.

Libraries came from the immunoSEQ multiplex PCR assay. A mixture of 60 forward primers for TCR Vbeta segments and 13 reverse primers for TCR Jbeta segments was used in the multiplex PCR. The CDR3 region of rearranged TCR beta genes was amplified from genomic DNA by a multiplex PCR assay. The amplified TCR beta libraries were sequenced on the Illumina HiSeq System as 87-base-pair reads. The authors' pipeline ran thus. A later analysis counted about 80 million unique TCR beta chains across the roughly 700 repertoires, and around 9.9 million of these chains were shared by at least two donors. A nearest-neighbor algorithm error-corrected the raw reads and collapsed the reads into unique sequences, merging closely related sequences to remove PCR and sequencing errors. V, D and J gene segments were assigned by aligning CDR3 sequences to IMGT reference sequences. Each retained sequence needed at least a six-nucleotide match to both a V gene segment and a J gene segment. Rearrangements were called productive when the CDR3 lacked stop codons and stayed in frame with V and J; all others were non-productive. Following IMGT convention, CDR3 was defined as the stretch from the second conserved V-encoded cysteine to the conserved J-encoded phenylalanine. The earlier analysis of 500 to 650 of the donors excluded any sequence lacking an unambiguous match to a single V gene segment. In an earlier analysis of 500 to 750 of the donors, V segments were called functional above 56.7% productive rearrangements and were called segregating when the between-donor standard deviation exceeded 5%. A statistical classification framework was built to diagnose cytomegalovirus status from the catalog of TCR beta chain sequences. A later analysis assigned V and J genes by comparing TCR nucleotide sequences with IMGT/GENE-DB human TR gene sequences. In a later analysis, CDR3 sequences and most-parsimonious VDJ recombination scenarios were assigned using the TCRdist pipeline. In a later analysis, each TCR beta chain was defined by its CDR3 amino acid sequence together with its V-gene family, and reads lacking a unique V-gene family were excluded. A later analysis removed several hundred highly shared, low-generation-probability nucleotide sequences to deal with suspected cross-contamination and a sequencing artifact. In a later analysis, a clonal expansion index for each public chain was calculated from normalized within-repertoire ranks of inferred template counts. Generation probabilities in a later analysis came from a VDJ recombination model fitted to out-of-frame rearrangements, and those results were checked against IGoR. Hypergeometric tests were used in a later analysis to score TCR-TCR, TCR-HLA and TCR-CMV co-occurrence, with a repertoire-size bias correction applied to the TCR pairs. In a later analysis, false discovery rates were estimated by permuting HLA or CMV assignments 20 times. In a later analysis, co-occurring TCRs were grouped using DBSCAN, and TCRdist sequence similarity was added for clustering within HLA-allele-positive subsets. Co-occurrence clustering excluded repertoires with fewer than 30,000 or more than 120,000 public chains, plus five with anomalous nucleotide sharing. TCRdb took over this immuneACCESS table, retaining in-frame rearrangements with V and J assigned. Such tables are incomplete; in checked studies, under half of the missing clones stem from an unresolved V gene, and the remainder is unexplained. From that table come the V and J calls and clone size; the DNA was used to work out D and trimming. This sample holds about 140,000 clones; about 70% were observed only once. Of the sample, roughly 2.5% falls within the top ten clones.

The CDR3, cysteine through phenylalanine, is 16 amino acids long. CDR3 DNA is the only sequence kept; it has 48 bases, read in frame from the first base. CDR1 SEHNR and CDR2 FQNEAQ were looked up in the germline V gene (reference sequence). The V end loses 1 base and the J end loses 1 base, and a stretch of 12 bases separates them. The sequenced sample consisted of PBMCs. This sequence uses TRBV7-9 and TRBJ2-3, and TRBD1 may be the D gene, going by 5 matching bases. The receptor comes from a woman between 40 and 55 years old in good health and CMV-seronegative. The DNA sequence follows: TGTGCCAGCAGCTTAGACAAGACAGAGGGCACAGATACGCAGTATTTT. Its translation is CASSLDKTEGTDTQYF.